This TCR beta chain derives from a study of T cell responses to AZD1222 COVID-19 vaccine. This CDR3 spans 16 amino acids. Trimming took 2 bases from V and 5 from J, leaving 22 bases between them. The germline V gene has CDR1 GTSNPN and CDR2 SVGIG (reference sequence). Turning to this clone: The antigen is unknown.

Data came from immunoSEQ multiplex PCR; TCRdb stores just in-frame clones and leaves some out. The sample holds about 140,000 clones. Findings and limits, study-wide: Receipt of two AZD1222 doses was followed by a rise in Spike-specific TCR breadth and depth.

The sequenced sample consisted of peripheral blood. The TCR was taken from an adult in good health. The V call is TRBV30, the J call TRBJ2-7; TRBD1 might be the D (6 bases). CDR3 DNA sequence: TGTGCCTGGAGTTTTGGGGGCGCGGGTTTCGAAGACGAGCAGTACTTC. Its protein is CAWSFGGAGFEDEQYF.